The clone carrying this T cell receptor beta chain appeared once. What it binds is unknown. One end of the junction fails to match germline, which may point to a read error. This sample is drawn from a study of blood T cells in healthy people across ages. Overall study results and limits: Naive T cell percentage showed a strong correlation with the diversity of TCR beta.

This CDR3 spans 14 amino acids. The germline V gene has CDR1 MDHEN and CDR2 SYDVKM. Next came a second PCR, run for about 7 to 11 cycles, which used a sample-barcoded 5' primer along with a J-beta primer mix. TCRdb reprocessed the 5' RACE reads via MiXCR and lists one record per CDR3 protein. This table has 600,000 or so distinct CDR3 sequences, approximately 30% appearing once. V usage is TRBV28 and J usage is TRBJ1-6; 7 positions match TRBD1. This receptor was obtained from a woman of 80 years or more in good health. The sequenced sample consisted of blood. Written as DNA, the CDR3 is TGTGCCAGCAGTTTTTCGACAGGGAGGTCACCCCCCCACTTT. Translating it yields CASSFSTGRSPPHF.